Below are 31 T cell receptor beta chains sequenced from a single sample in a study of molecular identifiers for immune sequencing clone quantification. TCRdb passed the PCR reads through MiXCR, listing each CDR3 protein once. This repertoire shows about 320,000 distinct CDR3 sequences, roughly a fifth found once; its top ten account for 0.81%. The sample was naive CD8+ T cells from blood, with Jurkat cell RNA spiked in. Documented subset: FACS-sorted CD8+CD4-CCR7+CD45RA+ naive T cells. These receptor sequences come from a human donor in good health. Some libraries in this study had Jurkat cell RNA spiked in.

This clonotype was seen repeatedly, ten times or more. The chain couples TRBV19 to TRBJ2-7; D is ambiguous. Trimming shortened V by 5 bases and J by 0 bases, and 8 bases separated the two germline ends. The CDR3 spans 13 residues. The V gene's germline CDR1 is LNHDA and CDR2 SQIVND (reference sequence). DNA of the CDR3: TGTGCCAGTAGTCTGGGGTACTCCTACGAGCAGTACTTC. Amino acids: CASSLGYSYEQYF.

Ten or more counts support this clonotype. V gene TRBV27 combines with J gene TRBJ2-2; 7 bases fit TRBD1. The V and J ends lost 8 bases and 6 bases, in that order; junction bases with no gene match: 6. This CDR3 has 13 amino acids. Germline assignment: CDR1 MNHEY and CDR2 SMNVEV (reference sequence). The CDR3 region is CASSDRVPGELFF. Here the CDR3 DNA reads TGTGCCAGCTCCGACAGGGTTCCCGGGGAGCTGTTTTTT.

Ten or more counts support this clonotype. The rearrangement links TRBV19 to TRBJ1-2; a weak D match, TRBD1 (5 bases). This CDR3 contains 13 residues. The germline gives CDR1 LNHDA, CDR2 SQIVND (reference sequence). V was clipped by 5 bases and J by 4 bases, with 11 bases between them. The CDR3 DNA follows: TGTGCCAGTAGTTGGGACGGACCCTATGGCTACACCTTC. As protein: CASSWDGPYGYTF.

Comment on this clonotype: The conserved phenylalanine or tryptophan normally closing the CDR3 is absent here, so this likely arose from a read error. The genes are TRBV27 and TRBJ2-3; 14 nucleotides line up with TRBD2. This CDR3 is 16 amino acids long. V was clipped by 8 bases and J by 0 bases; unmatched bases: 4. Germline assignment: CDR1 MNHEY and CDR2 SMNVEV (reference sequence). The CDR3 region is CASGTSGRASTDTQYL. CDR3 nucleotide sequence: TGTGCCAGCGGGACTAGCGGGAGAGCTAGCACAGATACGCAGTATCTT.

Note on this clonotype: This may come from a read error, since a much larger clone is one base off. The chain recombines TRBV24-1 with TRBJ2-3; 8 bases fit TRBD1. V lost 3 bases and J lost 11; bases outside the gene matches: 6. The CDR3 loop spans 13 amino acids. In germline, CDR1 is KGHDR, CDR2 SFDVKD. The CDR3 spells CATSDLGTGQQYF. The CDR3 DNA sequence: TGTGCCACCAGTGATCTAGGGACAGGCCAGCAGTATTTT.

Remarks on this clonotype: Just one base apart from a much larger clone, this may be a read error. This is likely a read error, given that the CDR3 carries no conserved phenylalanine or tryptophan at its end. The chain recombines TRBV5-4 with TRBJ2-7; TRBD2 aligns across 8 bases. This CDR3 region has 14 residues. Germline V lookup: CDR1 SGHNT, CDR2 YYREEE (reference sequence). With V trimmed by 5 bases and J by 4 bases, 8 bases remained unmatched. The DNA for the CDR3 is TGTGCCAGCAGTTCACGAGCGGGAGTTTACGAGCAGTACTCC. Amino acids: CASSSRAGVYEQYS.

With regard to this clonotype: This CDR3 fails to terminate in the conserved phenylalanine or tryptophan, so it likely reflects a read error. V gene TRBV4-3 combines with J gene TRBJ1-2; D call uncertain. V lost 0 bases and J 1 base, leaving 15 bases between the germline ends. The germline V gene has CDR1 LGHNA and CDR2 YSLEER. The CDR3 totals 17 residues. This CDR3 is CASSQESGFVGNYGYTL. In DNA, the CDR3 is TGCGCCAGCAGCCAAGAGTCGGGGTTCGTTGGTAACTATGGCTACACCCTC.

The J gene is TRBJ2-7, the V gene TRBV4-3; D might be TRBD2 (5 bases). CDR3 length equals 16 residues. V shed 0 bases and J shed 1 base, with 13 bases lying between them. Germline-derived CDR1 and CDR2 are LGHNA and YSLEER. The CDR3 reads CASSQDWRVLSYEQYF. The CDR3 nucleotides are TGCGCCAGCAGCCAAGATTGGCGGGTGCTATCCTACGAGCAGTACTTC.

This clonotype was seen at least ten times. The chain recombines TRBV27 with TRBJ2-5; D not certain. CDR1 MNHEY and CDR2 SMNVEV come from the germline V gene (reference sequence). The CDR3 has 13 residues. The ends were cut back, 6 bases at V and 7 bases at J, with 15 bases in the middle. CDR3 nucleotide sequence: TGTGCCAGCAGGGGTCCCCGCGATGGGACCCAGTACTTC. This translates into CASRGPRDGTQYF.

This clonotype occurred a few times. This rearrangement joins TRBV20-1 to TRBJ2-2; 7 nucleotides match TRBD2. Germline V gene lookup returns CDR1 DFQATT and CDR2 SNEGSKA (reference sequence). This CDR3 region has 16 residues. Unmatched junction bases numbered 9, after V lost 0 bases and J lost 5 bases. The CDR3 region is CSARDHSGGGTGELFF. As DNA, the CDR3 is TGCAGTGCTAGAGATCACAGTGGGGGAGGGACCGGGGAGCTGTTTTTT.

This clonotype was found a few times. The rearrangement links TRBV6-2 or TRBV6-3 to TRBJ2-1; possible D gene TRBD1, 6 bases. Germline values: CDR1 MNHEY, CDR2 SVGEGT. V was pared by 6 bases and J by 0 bases, with 18 bases between. The CDR3 sequence is 17 residues long. CDR3: CASSRWGPESSYNEQFF. In DNA, the CDR3 is TGTGCCAGCAGCCGTTGGGGGCCCGAGAGCTCCTACAATGAGCAGTTCTTC.

This clonotype was counted at least ten times. The chain links TRBV28 to TRBJ2-7; D gene ambiguous. Germline CDR1 reads MDHEN; CDR2 reads SYDVKM. CDR3 length: 12 residues. V was cut by 6 bases and J by 12 bases, with 18 bases left in between. The CDR3 loop is CASSRLGAGGYF. CDR3 coding DNA: TGTGCCAGCAGCCGTCTGGGCGCCGGCGGGTACTTC.

The CDR3, as DNA: TGTGCCAGTAGTATGGGCAGCTCCTATAATTCACCCCTCCACTTT. Amino acid sequence: CASSMGSSYNSPLHF. The chain couples TRBV19 to TRBJ1-6, with D unresolved. This CDR3 has 15 amino acids. In germline, CDR1 is LNHDA, CDR2 SQIVND (reference sequence). V was clipped by 3 bases and J by 0 bases, with 6 bases between them.

This clonotype has a count of ten or more. The genes are TRBV5-1 and TRBJ2-5; D unresolved. The CDR3 extends over 11 amino acids. Trimming removed 0 bases at V and 13 bases at J, with 10 bases between. Germline lookup yields CDR1 SGHRS and CDR2 YFSETQ. CDR3 nucleotides: TGCGCCAGCAGCTTGGGTCCCAAAAGGTACTTC. Translated, it gives CASSLGPKRYF.

This clonotype was seen more than once but under ten times. The V call is TRBV6-2 or TRBV6-3, the J call TRBJ2-5; TRBD1 aligns across 7 bases. The V segment lost 6 bases and the J segment 3 bases; nucleotides outside the gene matches: 13. Germline V lookup: CDR1 MNHEY, CDR2 SVGEGT. This CDR3 comprises 16 residues. The CDR3 region has the DNA TGTGCCAGCAGCCTCTTGACCGGGACAGCGAAAGAGACCCAGTACTTC. Encoded protein: CASSLLTGTAKETQYF.

About this clonotype: This could be a read error, since a much larger clone is one nucleotide away. The chain carries TRBV27 and TRBJ1-1; D is undetermined. Germline CDR1 reads MNHEY; CDR2 reads SMNVEV (reference sequence). The CDR3 totals 14 residues. V lost 1 base, J lost 5 bases, and 11 bases lay in between. The CDR3 DNA reads as TGTGCCAGCAGTTTATTTGGAAAGAAAACTGAAGCTTTCTTT. Translating it yields CASSLFGKKTEAFF.

There are many counts of this clonotype. The chain has TRBV24-1 and TRBJ1-5; D not certain. Germline V gene data show CDR1 as KGHDR and CDR2 as SFDVKD. The CDR3 extends over 13 amino acids. The ends were cut back, 4 bases at V and 2 bases at J, with 5 bases in the middle. As DNA, the CDR3 is TGTGCCACCAGTGAGGAGGGCAATCAGCCCCAGCATTTT. Protein: CATSEEGNQPQHF.

V and J are TRBV27 and TRBJ2-2; D may be TRBD1 (6 bases). CDR1 is MNHEY and CDR2 is SMNVEV in the germline V gene (reference sequence). The CDR3 consists of 15 residues. The ends were cut back, 5 bases at V and 4 bases at J, with 14 bases in the middle. The CDR3 region is CASSPVDSGTGELFF. The CDR3 DNA sequence: TGTGCCAGCAGTCCCGTGGACAGCGGCACCGGGGAGCTGTTTTTT.

On this clonotype itself: A much larger clone sits a single nucleotide away, making a read error possible. The chain couples TRBV4-1 to TRBJ2-1; no firm D call. The CDR3 length is 15 residues. CDR1 is MGHRA, CDR2 YSYEKL, per germline. The CDR3 bases are TGCGCCAGCAGCCAAGGACCCAGCTCCTGCAATGAGCAGTTCTTC. Protein sequence: CASSQGPSSCNEQFF.

The table lists this clonotype with many counts. The chain is built from TRBV6-5 and TRBJ2-7; 7 bases align to TRBD2. This CDR3 contains 15 residues. CDR1 is MNHEY and CDR2 is SVGAGI in the germline V gene. J lost 7 bases, V lost 2 bases, and 11 bases had no gene match. CDR3 loop: CASSYGLAGALEQYF. The CDR3 DNA sequence: TGTGCCAGCAGTTACGGGTTGGCGGGAGCTCTTGAGCAGTACTTC.

To note about this clonotype: A much larger clonotype is one base distant, so this may be a read error. The chain uses TRBV20-1 and TRBJ2-7, with TRBD2 as a possible D gene (6 bases). The CDR3 has 14 residues. Germline V gene sequence: CDR1 DFQATT, CDR2 SNEGSKA (reference sequence). Here the CDR3 reads CSAWALLASYEQCF. The CDR3 region has the DNA TGCAGTGCTTGGGCCCTACTAGCCTCCTACGAGCAGTGCTTC.

This clonotype has at least ten counts. J is TRBJ2-7 and V is TRBV6-5, with D possibly matching TRBD1 (6 bases). Germline V gene lookup returns CDR1 MNHEY and CDR2 SVGAGI. V was pared by 2 bases and J by 3 bases, with 11 bases between. The CDR3 contains 14 residues. The CDR3 coding sequence is TGTGCCAGCAGTTACCGGACAGACCTCTACGAGCAGTACTTC. Encoded protein: CASSYRTDLYEQYF.

As for this clonotype: This may arise from a read error, as a much more abundant clone is one base away. CDR3 nucleotides: TGCGCCAGCAGCCAATCCCCGGTCCTTAACTACGAGCAGTACTTC. Translation: CASSQSPVLNYEQYF. The chain joins TRBV4-3 to TRBJ2-7; D unresolved. This CDR3 spans 15 amino acids. The germline V gene encodes CDR1 LGHNA and CDR2 YSLEER. V was pared by 2 bases and J by 3 bases, with 14 bases between.

This clonotype was observed at least ten times. V is TRBV4-1 and J is TRBJ1-1; TRBD1 agrees at 8 bases. V shed 2 bases and J 5 bases; nucleotides not matched to a gene: 4. CDR1 is MGHRA, CDR2 YSYEKL, per germline. The CDR3 has 14 residues. CDR3 protein: CASSQPGGETEAFF. In nucleotides, the CDR3 is TGCGCCAGCAGCCAACCAGGGGGCGAAACTGAAGCTTTCTTT.

Points on this clonotype: One base away lies a much larger clone, so this may be a sequencing read error. This sequence joins TRBV7-9 and TRBJ2-5, with D possibly matching TRBD2 (6 bases). CDR1 is SEHNR, CDR2 FQNEAQ, per germline (reference sequence). The CDR3 length is 16 residues. The CDR3 sequence: CASSPGRGGYQEAQYF. CDR3 DNA sequence: TGTGCCAGCAGCCCGGGACGGGGAGGTTACCAAGAGGCCCAGTACTTC.

The chain joins TRBV7-8 to TRBJ2-3; D remains unclear. CDR1 SGHVS and CDR2 FQNEAQ come from the germline V gene. The CDR3 contains 15 residues. V was cut by 5 bases and J by 4 bases, with 16 bases left in between. The CDR3 is CASSPMSALSDTQYF. CDR3 DNA: TGTGCCAGCAGCCCCATGTCGGCTCTATCAGATACGCAGTATTTT.

In this sample, this clonotype turned up a few times. With a far larger clone one base away, a read error is the likely cause. This chain joins TRBV7-3 and TRBJ2-3; maybe TRBD1 (5 bases). In germline, CDR1 is SGHTA, CDR2 FQGTGA. This CDR3 comprises 13 residues. The CDR3: CASSPDSIDTQYF. The CDR3 DNA reads TGTGCCAGCAGCCCAGACAGCATAGATACGCAGTATTTT.

This clonotype was picked up many times. This chain uses TRBV7-9 with TRBJ1-3; D is unclear. Trimming shortened V by 5 bases and J by 1 base, and 12 bases separated the two germline ends. Germline lookup yields CDR1 SEHNR and CDR2 FQNEAQ (reference sequence). There are 15 residues in the CDR3. The CDR3 DNA reads TGTGCCAGCAGCCCCCCCGGCTCATCTGGAAACACCATATATTTT. The encoded protein is CASSPPGSSGNTIYF.

This clonotype has only a few counts. The V call is TRBV7-8, the J call TRBJ2-1; the D gene is possibly TRBD1 (6 bases). This CDR3 is 14 amino acids long. Germline V gene sequence: CDR1 SGHVS, CDR2 FQNEAQ. The V and J ends lost 1 base and 3 bases respectively, with 7 bases between them. CDR3 sequence: CASSLGTVYNEQFF. The CDR3 DNA is TGTGCCAGCAGCTTAGGGACAGTCTACAATGAGCAGTTCTTC.

This clonotype came up many times. The V call is TRBV13, the J call TRBJ1-1, with D maybe TRBD1 (6 bases). V gave up 5 bases and J gave up 5 bases, with 12 bases separating them. Germline CDR1 and CDR2: PRHDT and FYEKMQ (reference sequence). The CDR3 covers 13 residues. CDR3 DNA sequence: TGTGCCAGCAGCGGCAGGGGTAGAACTGAAGCTTTCTTT. It codes for CASSGRGRTEAFF.

This clonotype was counted ten times or more. V and J are TRBV4-1 and TRBJ1-2; 7 bases align to TRBD1. With V trimmed by 0 bases and J by 10 bases, 11 bases remained unmatched. CDR3 size: 15 residues. Germline V gene lookup returns CDR1 MGHRA and CDR2 YSYEKL. This CDR3 is CASSQEPGTAANYTF. CDR3 in DNA: TGCGCCAGCAGCCAAGAGCCGGGGACAGCCGCCAACTACACCTTC.